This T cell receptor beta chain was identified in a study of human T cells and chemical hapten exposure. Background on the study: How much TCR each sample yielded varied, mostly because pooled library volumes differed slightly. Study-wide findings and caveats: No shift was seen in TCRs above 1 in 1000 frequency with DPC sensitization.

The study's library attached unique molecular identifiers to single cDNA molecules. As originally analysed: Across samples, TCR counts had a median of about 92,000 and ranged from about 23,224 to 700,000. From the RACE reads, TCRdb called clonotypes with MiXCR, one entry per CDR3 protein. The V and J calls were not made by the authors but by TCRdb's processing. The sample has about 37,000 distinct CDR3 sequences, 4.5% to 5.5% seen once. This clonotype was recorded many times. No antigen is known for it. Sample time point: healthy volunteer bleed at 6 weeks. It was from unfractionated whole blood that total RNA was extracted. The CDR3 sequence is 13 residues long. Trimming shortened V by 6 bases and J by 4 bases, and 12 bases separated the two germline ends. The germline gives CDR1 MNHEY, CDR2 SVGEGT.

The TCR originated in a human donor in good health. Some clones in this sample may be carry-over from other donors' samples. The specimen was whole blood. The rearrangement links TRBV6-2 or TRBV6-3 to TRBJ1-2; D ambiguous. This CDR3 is CASSRMASYGYTF. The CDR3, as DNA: TGTGCCAGCAGCCGTATGGCTAGCTATGGCTACACCTTC.